This T cell receptor beta chain is from a study of T cell clonality in common variable immunodeficiency. Assay: immunoSEQ multiplex PCR; the TCRdb copy retains only in-frame clones and omits some. Listed for the sample are roughly 70,000 clones, none seen a single time. The germline V gene encodes CDR1 SNHLY and CDR2 FYNNEI. Trimming stripped 6 bases from V and 3 bases from J, with 12 bases between. This CDR3 region has 14 residues. This clone was detected ten times or more. The read comes to an end 3 residues before the CDR3 does, leaving the germline J gene to fill in the end. This chain connects TRBV2 to TRBJ2-1, with D hard to call. The source material was peripheral blood mononuclear cells. The clonotype comes from a person between 18 and 69 years old in good health. Incomplete CDR3 DNA: TGTGCCAGCAGATCAAGAGCATACTACAATGAG. Translated: CASRSRAYYNE. The full CDR3 protein is CASRSRAYYNEQFF.